This entry features one T cell receptor beta chain sequence. Its specificity is unknown. This entry belongs to a study of T cell responses to AZD1222 COVID-19 vaccine. Study conclusions and caveats: There were repertoire samples only from the period after the peak T cell response. Only 5 or 6 people who got AZD1222 tested seropositive at baseline. Females outnumbered males among donors, who were mostly white British; clonal diversity was possibly underestimated. Spike regions recognized by vaccine-associated CD4 TCRs spanned the protein, led by 160-218 and 743-854.

The repertoire was sequenced with immunoSEQ multiplex PCR; TCRdb's copy has only in-frame clones and lacks some. Counted here are about 160,000 clones, 92% occurring once; the ten biggest clones make up approximately 3.4%. The CDR3 sequence is 14 residues long. In germline, CDR1 is LGHNA, CDR2 YNFKEQ. V was trimmed by 1 base and J by 2 bases, leaving 9 bases between them. The chain joins TRBV4-2 to TRBJ2-7; D gene unclear. The sequence was obtained from an adult who received the AZD1222 COVID-19 vaccine. The specimen was peripheral blood, collected 28 days after the second AZD1222 dose. The DNA of the CDR3 is TGTGCCAGCAGCCAAGGGCTAACTGCCTACGAGCAGTACTTC. Translated: CASSQGLTAYEQYF.